This entry lists 24 T cell receptor beta chains sequenced from one sample in a study of T cells in Graves' hyperthyroidism and ophthalmopathy. RNA transcripts served as the template for amplifying TCR beta CDR3 regions. With the HTBI primer set, the TCR CDR3 went through a first round of RT-PCR. TCRdb itself ran the multiplex PCR reads through MiXCR, one entry per CDR3 protein. The sample lists approximately 590,000 distinct CDR3 sequences, around a sixth occurring once. The sequenced material came from blood. These receptors were collected from a woman aged 25 to 45 with Graves' hyperthyroidism.

There are a few counts of this clonotype. The V gene is TRBV7-9, the J gene TRBJ2-2, with 7 bases that match TRBD2. V shed 4 bases and J 6 bases; nucleotides not matched to a gene: 11. This CDR3 has 16 residues. Germline assignment: CDR1 SEHNR and CDR2 FQNEAQ (reference sequence). The CDR3 region is CASSSPTGGDPGELFF. In DNA, the CDR3 is TGTGCCAGCAGCTCTCCGACGGGGGGAGATCCCGGGGAGCTGTTTTTT.

V and J are TRBV9 and TRBJ2-1; 15 bases match TRBD2. CDR1 is SGDLS and CDR2 is YYNGEE in the germline V gene. The CDR3 spans 18 residues. V gave up 3 bases and J gave up 3 bases; unmatched junction bases: 7. CDR3 in amino acids: CASSGWTSGRALYNEQFF. The CDR3 region has the DNA TGTGCCAGCAGCGGGTGGACTAGCGGGAGGGCCCTCTACAATGAGCAGTTCTTC. The full variable domain, in which reference TRBV9 and TRBJ2-1 provide the parts outside the CDR3, is DSGVTQTPKHLITATGQRVTLRCSPRSGDLSVYWYQQSLDQGLQFLIQYYNGEERAKGNILERFSAQQFPDLHSELNLSSLELGDSALYFCASSGWTSGRALYNEQFFGPGTRLTVL.

This clonotype was counted between two and nine times. The V gene is TRBV5-4, the J gene TRBJ2-1, with 9 positions matching TRBD2. Germline V gives CDR1 SGHNT, CDR2 YYREEE (reference sequence). This CDR3 is built from 15 residues. The V segment lost 0 bases and the J segment 2 bases; nucleotides outside the gene matches: 0. CDR3 DNA: TGTGCCAGCAGCTTGGCTAGCGGGGCCTACAATGAGCAGTTCTTC. It is translated as CASSLASGAYNEQFF.

The sample holds many counts of this clonotype. The chain recombines TRBV7-9 with TRBJ2-3; 7 bases match TRBD2. V gave up 5 bases and J gave up 0 bases; unmatched junction bases: 14. The CDR3 runs 18 residues. The germline CDR1 and CDR2 sequences are SEHNR and FQNEAQ (reference sequence). CDR3 sequence reads: CASSAPVEAGPSTDTQYF. The CDR3 DNA reads as TGTGCCAGCAGCGCGCCGGTGGAAGCGGGGCCCAGCACAGATACGCAGTATTTT.

The V gene is TRBV19, the J gene TRBJ2-7; possibly TRBD1 for D (6 bases). The ends were cut back, 4 bases at V and 5 bases at J, with 12 bases in the middle. The CDR3 spans 13 residues. Germline CDR1 and CDR2: LNHDA and SQIVND (reference sequence). CDR3 DNA: TGTGCCAGTAGTACCCCCGGGACAAACGAGCAGTACTTC. Protein product: CASSTPGTNEQYF.

Many counts were recorded for this clonotype. This rearrangement joins TRBV24-1 to TRBJ1-2; TRBD1 might be the D (6 bases). This CDR3 has 13 residues. V was shortened by 6 bases and J by 3 bases, with 10 bases between the two germline ends. Germline CDR1 and CDR2: KGHDR and SFDVKD. The CDR3 reads CATSRGRDYGYTF. CDR3 coding DNA: TGTGCCACCAGTCGGGGGCGGGACTATGGCTACACCTTC.

This clonotype was recorded at least ten times. V is TRBV15 and J is TRBJ2-1; a possible D gene is TRBD2 (5 bases). The CDR3 contains 15 residues. V lost 0 bases and J 1 base, leaving 7 bases between the germline ends. Germline CDR1 and CDR2: LNHNV and YYDKDF (reference sequence). CDR3 protein: CATSRDRDSYNEQFF. CDR3 nucleotide sequence: TGTGCCACCAGCAGAGATCGGGATTCCTACAATGAGCAGTTCTTC.

V usage is TRBV15 and J usage is TRBJ2-1; D not resolved. Germline V gene lookup returns CDR1 LNHNV and CDR2 YYDKDF (reference sequence). The germline V and J ends were trimmed by 8 bases and 2 bases, with 4 bases remaining between them. The CDR3 has 11 amino acids. CDR3 residues: CATRAYNEQFF. CDR3 bases: TGTGCCACCCGGGCCTACAATGAGCAGTTCTTC.

This clonotype was detected a few times. The chain links TRBV20-1 to TRBJ2-1; 7 nucleotides align to TRBD1. Germline CDR1 reads DFQATT; CDR2 reads SNEGSKA (reference sequence). V trimming: 1 base; J trimming: 3 bases; junction bases outside the gene matches: 0. The CDR3 loop spans 13 amino acids. This CDR3 is CSARGQGYNEQFF. In nucleotides, the CDR3 is TGCAGTGCTAGAGGACAGGGCTACAATGAGCAGTTCTTC.

This clonotype was observed at least ten times. V and J are TRBV28 and TRBJ2-3; D is unresolved. The CDR3 consists of 13 residues. The V gene lost 10 bases and the J gene lost 0 bases, with 11 bases spanning the gap. Looked up from germline, CDR1 is MDHEN and CDR2 is SYDVKM. DNA of the CDR3: TGTGCCATAAAGTATTCTAGCACAGATACGCAGTATTTT. As protein: CAIKYSSTDTQYF.

This clonotype was seen a handful of times. V gene TRBV20-1 combines with J gene TRBJ1-5; no clear D gene. Germline CDR1 is DFQATT and CDR2 is SNEGSKA (reference sequence). The V gene lost 0 bases and the J gene lost 3 bases, with 6 bases spanning the gap. There are 13 residues in the CDR3. The CDR3 region is CSAREGYNQPQHF. The CDR3 DNA reads as TGCAGTGCTAGAGAAGGCTACAATCAGCCCCAGCATTTT.

This clonotype appeared a few times. The V call is TRBV27, the J call TRBJ2-7, with 7 bases fitting TRBD2. Per germline, CDR1 MNHEY and CDR2 SMNVEV (reference sequence). The J segment lost 0 bases and the V segment lost 6 bases, leaving 11 bases of the junction unmatched. The CDR3 is 16 amino acids. In nucleotides, the CDR3 is TGTGCCAGCAGGCCCAGGCGGGAGCCCTTCTCCTACGAGCAGTACTTC. Translating it yields CASRPRREPFSYEQYF.

Many counts were recorded for this clonotype. The chain carries TRBV11-2 and TRBJ1-1; tentatively, D is TRBD1 (6 bases). Deletions cut 2 bases from V and 1 base from J, with 17 bases between. CDR1 and CDR2 from the germline V gene are SGHAT and FQNNGV. The CDR3 runs to 17 residues. CDR3 nucleotides: TGTGCCAGCAGCTTATCCCGCTGGGGGCCGCCGAACACTGAAGCTTTCTTT. Protein: CASSLSRWGPPNTEAFF.

The V gene is TRBV2, the J gene TRBJ2-6; no clear D gene. V dropped 7 bases and J dropped 1 base, with 8 bases sitting between them. The CDR3 length is 14 residues. From germline, CDR1 is SNHLY and CDR2 FYNNEI. CDR3 loop: CASKPSSGANVLTF. The DNA for the CDR3 is TGTGCCAGCAAGCCTAGTTCTGGGGCCAACGTCCTGACTTTC.

This clonotype showed up just a few times. The genes are TRBV3-1 and TRBJ2-3, with a weak D call TRBD1 (5 bases). The CDR3 consists of 15 residues. Trimming cost V 4 bases and J 4 bases, with 15 bases left between them. Germline V gene sequence: CDR1 LGHDT, CDR2 YNNKEL (reference sequence). CDR3 bases: TGTGCCAGCAGCCGAAGGGGTGGTCGGGCAGATACGCAGTATTTT. Translating gives CASSRRGGRADTQYF.

This clonotype was seen repeatedly, ten times or more. V and J are TRBV28 and TRBJ2-7; 8 bases fit TRBD2. The CDR3 totals 16 residues. Germline CDR1 MDHEN, CDR2 SYDVKM. J gave up 1 base and V 5 bases, and 10 bases lay outside the gene matches. For the CDR3, the DNA is TGTGCCAGCAGTGTGACTAGCGCCTTATTATCCTACGAGCAGTACTTC. As protein: CASSVTSALLSYEQYF.

This clonotype showed up just a few times. The rearrangement joins TRBV6-5 to TRBJ1-1; D remains ambiguous. V was shortened by 0 bases and J by 10 bases, with 12 bases between the two germline ends. Germline assignment: CDR1 MNHEY and CDR2 SVGAGI. The length of the CDR3 is 13 residues. CDR3 DNA sequence: TGTGCCAGCAGTTACTCCGTTGGGTACGGAGCTTTCTTT. Translating gives CASSYSVGYGAFF.

In its sample, this clonotype was seen many times. The chain has TRBV20-1 and TRBJ2-5; D perhaps matches TRBD2 (6 bases). Trimming removed 6 bases from V and 4 bases from J, with 15 bases in between. Germline-derived CDR1 and CDR2 are DFQATT and SNEGSKA (reference sequence). This CDR3 has 13 amino acids. The CDR3 loop is CSARSRGRETQYF. The DNA for the CDR3 is TGCAGTGCCCGATCACGGGGGAGAGAGACCCAGTACTTC.

This clonotype was seen more than once but under ten times. The gene calls are TRBV5-1 and TRBJ2-4; TRBD2 agrees at 11 bases. Germline CDR1 SGHRS, CDR2 YFSETQ. The CDR3 length is 15 residues. The V gene end was trimmed by 3 bases and the J gene end by 6 bases; junction bases not matched to a gene: 5. The CDR3 DNA reads as TGCGCCAGCAGCTCAGCCGGGACTAGCGGAAACATTCAGTACTTC. Its protein product is CASSSAGTSGNIQYF.

This clonotype was detected many times. The genes are TRBV11-2 and TRBJ1-4; D gene unclear. Trimming left V 6 bases short and J 7 bases short, with 12 bases between. Germline V gene sequence: CDR1 SGHAT, CDR2 FQNNGV. This CDR3 is built from 13 residues. The CDR3 spells CASRRATGEKLFF. The CDR3 nucleotides are TGTGCCAGCAGGCGGGCGACGGGTGAAAAACTGTTTTTT.

The V call is TRBV7-6, the J call TRBJ2-1, with a possible D match to TRBD2 (6 bases). Germline-derived CDR1 and CDR2 are SGHVS and FNYEAQ. Trimming pared 3 bases from V and 0 bases from J, leaving 12 bases between. This CDR3 is built from 16 residues. CDR3 sequence reads: CASSLLVTSSYNEQFF. DNA of the CDR3: TGTGCCAGCAGCTTGTTAGTGACTAGCTCCTACAATGAGCAGTTCTTC.

On this clonotype: Mismatch with germline at one junction end may stem from a read error. The chain joins TRBV10-3 to TRBJ1-1; 12 bases are shared with TRBD1. Looked up from germline, CDR1 is ENHRY and CDR2 is SYGVKD. The CDR3 is made up of 20 amino acids. CDR3 residues: CAISESGRGTGGQENTETFF. CDR3 DNA: TGTGCCATCAGTGAGTCGGGTAGGGGGACAGGGGGCCAGGAGAACACTGAAACTTTCTTT.

This clonotype has ten or more counts. The chain joins TRBV29-1 to TRBJ2-3; D not resolved. V was clipped by 7 bases and J by 3 bases, with 14 bases between them. This CDR3 has 13 residues. The germline V gene encodes CDR1 SQVTM and CDR2 ANQGSEA. CDR3 in amino acids: CSARSQVTDTQYF. DNA for the CDR3: TGCAGCGCCCGCAGTCAGGTGACAGATACGCAGTATTTT.

The sample holds many counts of this clonotype. This chain joins TRBV12-3 or TRBV12-4 and TRBJ1-1; D possibly corresponds to TRBD1 (5 bases). There are 14 residues in the CDR3. The V end lost 6 bases, the J end lost 0 bases, and 11 bases lay between the germline ends. In DNA, the CDR3 is TGTGCCAGCAGGAAAGGGGATATGAACACTGAAGCTTTCTTT. Its translation is CASRKGDMNTEAFF.